The rows below give T cell receptor beta chains drawn from one sample of a study of cytomegalovirus exposure and HLA in healthy donors. Profiling relied on immunoSEQ multiplex PCR, and the TCRdb table lists in-frame clones only, not all of them. The top ten clones hold less than 3.5% of a sample with 95,000 to 110,000 clones, around 67% of them seen once. The specimen sequenced was PBMCs. Receptors were obtained from a woman in her fifties or sixties in good health and CMV-seronegative. Both conserved end residues are part of each CDR3. Each record gives: CDR3 DNA, CDR3 protein, V gene, clone size, J gene, D gene. The D gene is left open where the match is weak. A clone size is listed for some rows: how often the clone was seen (once, few, many), or a class if it is expanded.

CDR3 DNA: TGTGCCAGCAGTTTAACCGGGGAGCTGTTTTTT
CDR3 protein: CASSLTGELFF
V gene: TRBV6-6
clone size: .
J gene: TRBJ2-2
D gene: .

CDR3 DNA: TGTGCCAGCAGCCTTAGCACCGGGGAGCTGTTTTTT
CDR3 protein: CASSLSTGELFF
V gene: TRBV9
clone size: .
J gene: TRBJ2-2
D gene: .

CDR3 DNA: TGTGCCATAGCCGAGGGTGGAGCCAAAAACATTCAGTACTTC
CDR3 protein: CAIAEGGAKNIQYF
V gene: TRBV10-3
clone size: .
J gene: TRBJ2-4
D gene: .

CDR3 DNA: TGTGCCACCAGCACAGGGGCGGCGGCCTACGAGCAGTACTTC
CDR3 protein: CATSTGAAAYEQYF
V gene: TRBV15
clone size: .
J gene: TRBJ2-7
D gene: .

CDR3 DNA: TGTGCCAGCAGTTCCGCCGGGGGAGCTGAATACGAGCAGTACTTC
CDR3 protein: CASSSAGGAEYEQYF
V gene: TRBV27
clone size: .
J gene: TRBJ2-7
D gene: .

CDR3 DNA: TGTGCTAGTGGTTTGGTAATGGGGACAAACACCGGGGAGCTGTTTTTT
CDR3 protein: CASGLVMGTNTGELFF
V gene: TRBV12-5
clone size: .
J gene: TRBJ2-2
D gene: .

CDR3 DNA: TGCGCCAGCAGCCAAGGCTTGCGGGCAGGCCATGGCTACACCTTC
CDR3 protein: CASSQGLRAGHGYTF
V gene: TRBV4-1
clone size: .
J gene: TRBJ1-2
D gene: .

CDR3 DNA: TGTGCCAGCAGTTCCCAGGGGGCTGACACTGAAGCTTTCTTT
CDR3 protein: CASSSQGADTEAFF
V gene: TRBV27
clone size: .
J gene: TRBJ1-1
D gene: TRBD1

CDR3 DNA: TGTGCCAGCACCCCGACATATCAAGAGACCCAGTACTTC
CDR3 protein: CASTPTYQETQYF
V gene: TRBV6-5
clone size: .
J gene: TRBJ2-5
D gene: .

CDR3 DNA: TGTGCCAGCAGCCCCGGAGACTACGAGCAGTACTTC
CDR3 protein: CASSPGDYEQYF
V gene: TRBV5-4
clone size: .
J gene: TRBJ2-7
D gene: .

CDR3 DNA: TGTGCCAGCAGCTTGGACAGGGACGACACTGAAGCTTTCTTT
CDR3 protein: CASSLDRDDTEAFF
V gene: TRBV7-3
clone size: .
J gene: TRBJ1-1
D gene: TRBD1

CDR3 DNA: TGCGCCAGCAGCTGGACAGGGGGAGGGCTGAACACTGAAGCTTTCTTT
CDR3 protein: CASSWTGGGLNTEAFF
V gene: TRBV4-1
clone size: .
J gene: TRBJ1-1
D gene: TRBD1

CDR3 DNA: TGTGCCAGTAGTATCTTGAGGGGGCGGGTTGAAAAACTGTTTTTT
CDR3 protein: CASSILRGRVEKLFF
V gene: TRBV19
clone size: .
J gene: TRBJ1-4
D gene: TRBD1

CDR3 DNA: TGTGCCAGCTCACCACGACCGGGACAGGGGCCCCAGACCCAGTACTTC
CDR3 protein: CASSPRPGQGPQTQYF
V gene: TRBV18
clone size: .
J gene: TRBJ2-5
D gene: TRBD1

CDR3 DNA: TGTGCCAGCAGTACCTCGCGACGGTGGGGGGGAGAGACCCAGTACTTC
CDR3 protein: CASSTSRRWGGETQYF
V gene: TRBV28
clone size: .
J gene: TRBJ2-5
D gene: TRBD2

CDR3 DNA: TGTGCCAGTAGGGGAGGGACATCTGCGTCACCCCTCCACTTT
CDR3 protein: CASRGGTSASPLHF
V gene: TRBV19
clone size: once
J gene: TRBJ1-6
D gene: .

CDR3 DNA: TGTGCCAGTAGAACAACCCTGAACACTGAAGCTTTCTTT
CDR3 protein: CASRTTLNTEAFF
V gene: TRBV19
clone size: .
J gene: TRBJ1-1
D gene: .

CDR3 DNA: TGTGCCAGCAGCCCCGGGACAGGGGCGGTCGGGGAGCTGTTTTTT
CDR3 protein: CASSPGTGAVGELFF
V gene: TRBV28
clone size: .
J gene: TRBJ2-2
D gene: TRBD1

CDR3 DNA: TGTGCCAGCAGCTTAGGCCCGGTCTCTAGCACAGATACGCAGTATTTT
CDR3 protein: CASSLGPVSSTDTQYF
V gene: TRBV11-2
clone size: .
J gene: TRBJ2-3
D gene: .

CDR3 DNA: TGTGCCAGCAGAACCCTACTAGCGGGGGCAGAGACCCAGTACTTC
CDR3 protein: CASRTLLAGAETQYF
V gene: TRBV2
clone size: .
J gene: TRBJ2-5
D gene: TRBD2

CDR3 DNA: TGTGCCAGCAACCTCCCGGGACAGAAGACAGCTTTCTTT
CDR3 protein: CASNLPGQKTAFF
V gene: TRBV14
clone size: few
J gene: TRBJ1-1
D gene: TRBD1

CDR3 DNA: TGTGCCAGCAGCTTGTTTTGGGGGGAGGGCAACATGAACACTGAAGCTTTCTTT
CDR3 protein: CASSLFWGEGNMNTEAFF
V gene: TRBV5-8
clone size: .
J gene: TRBJ1-1
D gene: .

CDR3 DNA: TGTGCCAGTAGTATAGTGACTACCGGGAACTCCTACGAGCAGTACTTC
CDR3 protein: CASSIVTTGNSYEQYF
V gene: TRBV19
clone size: few
J gene: TRBJ2-7
D gene: .

CDR3 DNA: TGTGCCAGCAGCGTAGGAGGCCAAGAGACCCAGTACTTC
CDR3 protein: CASSVGGQETQYF
V gene: TRBV9
clone size: few
J gene: TRBJ2-5
D gene: .

CDR3 DNA: TGTGCCAGCAAACGACAGGGTGCAGATACGCAGTATTTT
CDR3 protein: CASKRQGADTQYF
V gene: TRBV18
clone size: few
J gene: TRBJ2-3
D gene: TRBD1

CDR3 DNA: TGTGCCAGCAGCCCTGTCTTCCGGGGGGCGAATGAGCAGTTCTTC
CDR3 protein: CASSPVFRGANEQFF
V gene: TRBV7-9
clone size: .
J gene: TRBJ2-1
D gene: .

CDR3 DNA: TGTGCCTGGAGCCTGGGTAGCGGGGTCACAGATACGCAGTATTTT
CDR3 protein: CAWSLGSGVTDTQYF
V gene: TRBV30
clone size: .
J gene: TRBJ2-3
D gene: TRBD2

CDR3 DNA: TGTGCCAGCAGCACGGGACTAGCGGGAGTCGAGCAGTACTTC
CDR3 protein: CASSTGLAGVEQYF
V gene: TRBV11-3
clone size: .
J gene: TRBJ2-7
D gene: TRBD2

CDR3 DNA: TGTGCCAGCAGTTTAGGCAAAACTAGGGGCTACACCTTC
CDR3 protein: CASSLGKTRGYTF
V gene: TRBV28
clone size: once
J gene: TRBJ1-2
D gene: .

CDR3 DNA: TGCGCCAGCAGCTCGAAGACTAGGGACGAGCAGTACTTC
CDR3 protein: CASSSKTRDEQYF
V gene: TRBV5-1
clone size: .
J gene: TRBJ2-7
D gene: .

CDR3 DNA: TGTGCCAGCAGGCCCCTACTAGCCCGTCGTGATATATACAATGAGCAGTTCTTC
CDR3 protein: CASRPLLARRDIYNEQFF
V gene: TRBV27
clone size: .
J gene: TRBJ2-1
D gene: .

CDR3 DNA: TGTGCCAGCAGCCCGACAGGGATCAATGAGCAGTTCTTC
CDR3 protein: CASSPTGINEQFF
V gene: TRBV7-2
clone size: few
J gene: TRBJ2-1
D gene: TRBD1

CDR3 DNA: TGTGCCAGCAGCTTAACCAGCGGGTGGACAGATACGCAGTATTTT
CDR3 protein: CASSLTSGWTDTQYF
V gene: TRBV11-3
clone size: few
J gene: TRBJ2-3
D gene: .

CDR3 DNA: TGCGCCAGCAGCATACAGGGGAACACTGAAGCTTTCTTT
CDR3 protein: CASSIQGNTEAFF
V gene: TRBV10-2
clone size: few
J gene: TRBJ1-1
D gene: .

CDR3 DNA: TGCGCCAGCCCAGCGGGGGTGGAAAAACTGTTTTTT
CDR3 protein: CASPAGVEKLFF
V gene: TRBV10-1
clone size: .
J gene: TRBJ1-4
D gene: .

CDR3 DNA: TGTGCCAGCACCCTGGGGGGTGGGAACACCGGGGAGCTGTTTTTT
CDR3 protein: CASTLGGGNTGELFF
V gene: TRBV6-6
clone size: .
J gene: TRBJ2-2
D gene: .

CDR3 DNA: TGTGCCAGCAGTTTCGGGGATGGAAGGGTCTACGAGCAGTACTTC
CDR3 protein: CASSFGDGRVYEQYF
V gene: TRBV27
clone size: few
J gene: TRBJ2-7
D gene: .

CDR3 DNA: TGTGCCAGCACCGCGCCCGGGGGGCGCCGGGACCAGCCCCAGCATTTT
CDR3 protein: CASTAPGGRRDQPQHF
V gene: TRBV28
clone size: .
J gene: TRBJ1-5
D gene: .

CDR3 DNA: TGTGCCAGCAGGGAACAGGGGGCGCGCTACGAGCAGTACTTC
CDR3 protein: CASREQGARYEQYF
V gene: TRBV7-2
clone size: .
J gene: TRBJ2-7
D gene: TRBD1

CDR3 DNA: TGTGCCAGTAGTATACAAGCACTTAGCTCCTACGAGCAGTACTTC
CDR3 protein: CASSIQALSSYEQYF
V gene: TRBV19
clone size: .
J gene: TRBJ2-7
D gene: .

CDR3 DNA: TGTGCCAGCACAGGGGATACTGGAAACACCATATATTTT
CDR3 protein: CASTGDTGNTIYF
V gene: TRBV2
clone size: .
J gene: TRBJ1-3
D gene: .

CDR3 DNA: TGCAGAAACACACCGGGACAGGGAAATCAGCCCCAGCATTTT
CDR3 protein: CRNTPGQGNQPQHF
V gene: TRBV29-1
clone size: .
J gene: TRBJ1-5
D gene: TRBD1

CDR3 DNA: TGTGCCAGCAGCTTAGTAGTCTACGAGCAGTACTTC
CDR3 protein: CASSLVVYEQYF
V gene: TRBV7-9
clone size: .
J gene: TRBJ2-7
D gene: .

CDR3 DNA: TGCAGCGTTGTACTCGGCGGGAGGGCTAGGGGTGAGCAGTTCTTC
CDR3 protein: CSVVLGGRARGEQFF
V gene: TRBV29-1
clone size: .
J gene: TRBJ2-1
D gene: TRBD2

CDR3 DNA: TGTGCCATCAGTGAGCCCGGGAATAGGGGCTACACCTTC
CDR3 protein: CAISEPGNRGYTF
V gene: TRBV10-3
clone size: .
J gene: TRBJ1-2
D gene: .

CDR3 DNA: TGTGCCAGCAGACTAAACACTGAAGCTTTCTTT
CDR3 protein: CASRLNTEAFF
V gene: TRBV7-8
clone size: .
J gene: TRBJ1-1
D gene: .